This entry features one TCR beta chain sequence. The data were taken from a study of blood T cell repertoires in COVID-19. Study-wide background: Nucleic acid was either cDNA or gDNA, and it came from T cells, B-cell-depleted T cells, or PBMCs.

Original analysis: The assay estimated nucleated cells by amplifying reference gene primers. Using immunoSEQ multiplex PCR, the repertoire was profiled, and TCRdb retains in-frame clones only, with some absent. The V and J calls and clone size were taken over from that table, and D and trimming were inferred from the DNA. This table holds 150,000 to 160,000 clones, about 80% found once. The CDR3 extends over 16 amino acids. Germline V CDR1 and CDR2: SGHDN, FVKESK. Trimming took 4 bases from V and 2 from J, leaving 18 bases between them. Patients of the Seattle cohort, enrolled during active infection, were followed longitudinally.

The chain carries TRBV14 and TRBJ2-7, with D possibly being TRBD2 (6 bases). The material sequenced was peripheral blood. The receptor was isolated from a woman between 55 and 75 years old with COVID-19, enrolled during active disease. The CDR3 bases are TGTGCCAGCAGCCGAGGGACTTTACGCCTAGCCTACGAGCAGTACTTC. Residues: CASSRGTLRLAYEQYF.